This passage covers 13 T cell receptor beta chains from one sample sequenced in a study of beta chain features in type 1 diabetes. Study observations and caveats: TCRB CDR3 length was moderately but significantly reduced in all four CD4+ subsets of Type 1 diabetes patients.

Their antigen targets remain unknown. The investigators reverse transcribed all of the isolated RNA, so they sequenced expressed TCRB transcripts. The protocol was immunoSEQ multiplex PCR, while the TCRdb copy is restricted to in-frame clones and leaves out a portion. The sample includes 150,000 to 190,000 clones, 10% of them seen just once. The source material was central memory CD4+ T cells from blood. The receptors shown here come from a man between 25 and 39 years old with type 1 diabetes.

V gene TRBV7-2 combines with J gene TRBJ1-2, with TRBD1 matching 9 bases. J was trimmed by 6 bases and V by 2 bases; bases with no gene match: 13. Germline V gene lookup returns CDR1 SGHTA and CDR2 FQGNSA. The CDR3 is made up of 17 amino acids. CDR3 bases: TGTGCCAGCAGCTTATCAACCGGGACAGGGAATGGAAATGGCTACACCTTC. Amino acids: CASSLSTGTGNGNGYTF.

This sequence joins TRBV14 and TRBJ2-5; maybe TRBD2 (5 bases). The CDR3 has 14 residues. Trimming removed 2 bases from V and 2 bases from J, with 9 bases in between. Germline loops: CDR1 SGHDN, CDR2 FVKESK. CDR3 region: CASSQRDLQETQYF. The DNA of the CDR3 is TGTGCCAGCAGCCAACGGGATTTGCAAGAGACCCAGTACTTC.

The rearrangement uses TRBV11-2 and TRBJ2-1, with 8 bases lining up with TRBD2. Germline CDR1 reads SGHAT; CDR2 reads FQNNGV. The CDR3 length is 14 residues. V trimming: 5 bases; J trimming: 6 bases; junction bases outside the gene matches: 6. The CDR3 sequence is CASSLSGTVNEQFF. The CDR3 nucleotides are TGTGCCAGCAGCCTTAGCGGGACCGTCAATGAGCAGTTCTTC. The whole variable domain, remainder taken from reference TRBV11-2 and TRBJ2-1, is EAGVAQSPRYKIIEKRQSVAFWCNPISGHATLYWYQQILGQGPKLLIQFQNNGVVDDSQLPKDRFSAERLKGVDSTLKIQPAKLEDSAVYLCASSLSGTVNEQFFGPGTRLTVL.

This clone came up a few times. The CDR3 DNA sequence: TGTGCCAGCAGTGACCAGGGGGCGCCTTACAATGAGCAGTTCTTC. Its translation: CASSDQGAPYNEQFF. This chain links TRBV2 with TRBJ2-1, with 8 bases aligning to TRBD1. The CDR3 spans 15 residues. Germline V gene sequence: CDR1 SNHLY, CDR2 FYNNEI. The V segment lost 3 bases and the J segment 4 bases; nucleotides outside the gene matches: 5.

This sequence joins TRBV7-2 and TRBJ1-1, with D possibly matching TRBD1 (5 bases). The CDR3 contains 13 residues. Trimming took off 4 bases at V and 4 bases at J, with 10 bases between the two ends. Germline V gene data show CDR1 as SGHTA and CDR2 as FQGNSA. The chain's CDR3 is CASSSRVSTEAFF. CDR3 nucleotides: TGTGCCAGCAGCTCCAGGGTGAGCACTGAAGCTTTCTTT.

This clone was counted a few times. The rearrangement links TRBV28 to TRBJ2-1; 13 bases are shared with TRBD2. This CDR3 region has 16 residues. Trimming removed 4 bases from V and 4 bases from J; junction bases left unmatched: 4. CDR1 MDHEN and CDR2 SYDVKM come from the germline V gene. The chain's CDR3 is CASSSPGLAGYNEQFF. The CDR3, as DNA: TGTGCCAGCAGTTCTCCGGGACTAGCGGGATACAATGAGCAGTTCTTC. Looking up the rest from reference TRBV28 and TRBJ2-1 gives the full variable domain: DVKVTQSSRYLVKRTGEKVFLECVQDMDHENMFWYRQDPGLGLRLIYFSYDVKMKEKGDIPEGYSVSREKKERFSLILESASTNQTSMYLCASSSPGLAGYNEQFFGPGTRLTVL.

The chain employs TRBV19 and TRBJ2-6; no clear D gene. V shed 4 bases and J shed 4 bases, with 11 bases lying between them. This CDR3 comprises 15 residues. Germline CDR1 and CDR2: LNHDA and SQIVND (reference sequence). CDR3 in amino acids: CASSTFYSGANVLTF. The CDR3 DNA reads TGTGCCAGTAGTACCTTCTACTCGGGGGCCAACGTCCTGACTTTC.

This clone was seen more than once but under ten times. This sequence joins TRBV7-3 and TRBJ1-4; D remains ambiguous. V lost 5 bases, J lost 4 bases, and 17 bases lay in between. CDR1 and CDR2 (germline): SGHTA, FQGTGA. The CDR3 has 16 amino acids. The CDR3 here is CASSQGLNPLNEKLFF. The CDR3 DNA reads TGTGCCAGCAGCCAAGGACTGAACCCCCTTAATGAAAAACTGTTTTTT.

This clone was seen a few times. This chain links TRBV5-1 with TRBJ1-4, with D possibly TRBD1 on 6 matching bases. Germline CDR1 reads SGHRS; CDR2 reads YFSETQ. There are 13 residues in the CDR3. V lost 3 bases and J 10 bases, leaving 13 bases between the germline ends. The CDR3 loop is CASSSDEGGKLFF. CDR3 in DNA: TGCGCCAGCAGCTCGGACGAAGGGGGAAAACTGTTTTTT. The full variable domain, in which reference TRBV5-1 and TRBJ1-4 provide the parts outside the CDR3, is KAGVTQTPRYLIKTRGQQVTLSCSPISGHRSVSWYQQTPGQGLQFLFEYFSETQRNKGNFPGRFSGRQFSNSRSEMNVSTLELGDSALYLCASSSDEGGKLFFGSGTQLSVL.

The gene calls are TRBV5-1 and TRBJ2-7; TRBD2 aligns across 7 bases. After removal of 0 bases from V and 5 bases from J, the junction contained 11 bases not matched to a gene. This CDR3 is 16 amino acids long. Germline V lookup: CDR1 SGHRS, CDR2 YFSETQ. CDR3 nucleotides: TGCGCCAGCAGCTTGGAGGCCGGGGGAGGGCCCCACGAGCAGTACTTC. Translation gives CASSLEAGGGPHEQYF.

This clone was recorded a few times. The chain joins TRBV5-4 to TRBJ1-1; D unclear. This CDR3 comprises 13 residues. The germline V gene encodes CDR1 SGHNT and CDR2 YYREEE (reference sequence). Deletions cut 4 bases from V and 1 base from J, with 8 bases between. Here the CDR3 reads CASSIDSNTEAFF. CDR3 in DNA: TGTGCCAGCAGCATAGATTCGAACACTGAAGCTTTCTTT.

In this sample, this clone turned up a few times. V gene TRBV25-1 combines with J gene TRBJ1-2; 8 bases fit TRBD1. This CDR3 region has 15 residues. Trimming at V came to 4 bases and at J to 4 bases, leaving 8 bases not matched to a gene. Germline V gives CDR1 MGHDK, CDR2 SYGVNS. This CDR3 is CASSGEGTGIYGYTF. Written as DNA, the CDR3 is TGTGCCAGCAGTGGGGAAGGGACAGGAATCTATGGCTACACCTTC.

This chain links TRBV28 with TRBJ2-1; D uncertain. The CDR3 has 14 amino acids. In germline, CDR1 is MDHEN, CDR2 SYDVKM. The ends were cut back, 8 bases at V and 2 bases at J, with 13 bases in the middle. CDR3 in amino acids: CASQRHDTYNEQFF. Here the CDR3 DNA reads TGTGCCAGCCAGAGACACGACACCTACAATGAGCAGTTCTTC.